What follows are 4 T cell receptor beta chains derived from one specimen sequenced in a study of T cell changes during pregnancy in multiple sclerosis. Assay: immunoSEQ multiplex PCR; the TCRdb copy retains only in-frame clones and omits some. Of approximately 52,000 clones listed, roughly 90% were seen once; the top ten hold less than 0.65%. The specimen was CD4+ T cells from peripheral blood mononuclear cells, collected after pregnancy. The receptors come from a female donor with multiple sclerosis, enrolled in a pregnancy study.

This clone was detected only once. V usage is TRBV5-4 and J usage is TRBJ2-5; D uncertain. Germline values: CDR1 SGHNT, CDR2 YYREEE (reference sequence). V gave up 5 bases and J gave up 2 bases, with 13 bases separating them. The CDR3 runs to 14 residues. This chain's CDR3 is CASRLGASQETQYF. The CDR3 coding sequence is TGTGCCAGCAGGCTCGGAGCGTCGCAAGAGACCCAGTACTTC.

The chain has TRBV14 and TRBJ2-1, with TRBD1 identical over 7 bases. Germline loops: CDR1 SGHDN, CDR2 FVKESK. After removal of 4 bases from V and 8 bases from J, the junction contained 14 bases not matched to a gene. This CDR3 is 16 amino acids long. The CDR3 nucleotides read TGTGCCAGCAGCCTTCGAGCCGGGACAGCCAGACATGAGCAGTTCTTC. Translation: CASSLRAGTARHEQFF.

This clone was seen a single time. The J gene is TRBJ2-7, the V gene TRBV30; 9 positions match TRBD1. This CDR3 is 10 amino acids long. V was pared by 5 bases and J by 8 bases, with 1 base of the junction left unmatched. Germline CDR1 GTSNPN, CDR2 SVGIG (reference sequence). CDR3: CAWGQGKQYF. The CDR3 DNA is TGTGCCTGGGGACAGGGGAAGCAGTACTTC.

The CDR3: CASSLVAGAGGNTGELFF. The CDR3 DNA reads as TGTGCCAGCAGCTTGGTGGCAGGGGCGGGAGGGAACACCGGGGAGCTGTTTTTT. V and J are TRBV5-6 and TRBJ2-2; 8 bases match TRBD2. In germline, CDR1 is SGHDT, CDR2 YYEEEE. The junction had 8 bases not matched to a gene; V was cut back by 0 bases and J by 1 base. The CDR3 is 18 residues long.